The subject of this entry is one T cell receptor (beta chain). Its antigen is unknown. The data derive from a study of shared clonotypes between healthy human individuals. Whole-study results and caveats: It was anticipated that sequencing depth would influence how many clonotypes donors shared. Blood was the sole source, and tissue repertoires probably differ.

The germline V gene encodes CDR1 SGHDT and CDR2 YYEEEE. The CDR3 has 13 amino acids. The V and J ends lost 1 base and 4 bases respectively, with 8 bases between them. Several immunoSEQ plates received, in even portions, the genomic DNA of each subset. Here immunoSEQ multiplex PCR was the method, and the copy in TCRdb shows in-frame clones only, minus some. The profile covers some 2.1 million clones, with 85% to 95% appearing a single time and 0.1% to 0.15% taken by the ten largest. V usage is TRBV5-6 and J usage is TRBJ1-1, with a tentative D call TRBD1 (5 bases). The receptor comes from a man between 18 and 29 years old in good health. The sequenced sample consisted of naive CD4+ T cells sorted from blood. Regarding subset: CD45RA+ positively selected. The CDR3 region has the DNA TGTGCCAGCAGCTTGATGGGGGGCACTGAAGCTTTCTTT. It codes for CASSLMGGTEAFF.